The 32 T cell receptor beta chains presented below share a single source sample, sequenced in a study of blood T cell repertoires in COVID-19 (dated by TCRdb to 2019 to 2021). The library was obtained by the immunoSEQ multiplex PCR assay. TCRdb stores this immuneACCESS table with in-frame sequences only. Part of the clones is absent; in the studies checked, under half of the shortfall reflects unresolved V genes, and no reason is known for the rest. The sample records about 240,000 clones, around 79% of which are singletons. The ten biggest clones cover about 3.5% of the sample. Input material: peripheral blood. These receptors originate from a woman aged 80 or over with acute or convalescent COVID-19.

Points on this clone: An end of the junction differs from the germline gene, which may be a read error. The genes are TRBV2 and TRBJ2-3; tentative D call: TRBD1 (6 bases). There are 15 residues in the CDR3. The V gene's germline CDR1 is SNHLY and CDR2 FYNNEI. In DNA, the CDR3 is TGTGCCAGCAGAGAAACAGGGTACTCCACAAATACGCAGTATTTT. Translated, it gives CASRETGYSTNTQYF.

The chain uses TRBV7-2 and TRBJ1-5; 7 positions agree with TRBD1. With 3 bases clipped from V and 0 bases from J, the junction kept 2 bases outside the gene matches. There are 15 residues in the CDR3. The germline V gene encodes CDR1 SGHTA and CDR2 FQGNSA. The CDR3 DNA follows: TGTGCCAGCAGCTTGGGACAGATTAGCAATCAGCCCCAGCATTTT. Its translation is CASSLGQISNQPQHF.

The chain uses TRBV5-6 and TRBJ2-2, with D possibly TRBD2 on 5 matching bases. The V end lost 1 base, the J end lost 4 bases, and 20 bases lay between the germline ends. The CDR3 runs to 18 residues. Looked up from germline, CDR1 is SGHDT and CDR2 is YYEEEE. This CDR3 reads CASSLMGDRFVGTGELFF. The CDR3 nucleotides read TGTGCCAGCAGCTTGATGGGAGACCGGTTTGTAGGCACCGGGGAGCTGTTTTTT.

The J gene is TRBJ2-7, the V gene TRBV18; 7 nucleotides agree with TRBD1. The CDR3 loop spans 15 amino acids. The V segment lost 2 bases and the J segment 6 bases; nucleotides outside the gene matches: 10. Germline V lookup: CDR1 KGHSH, CDR2 LQKENI. Here the CDR3 DNA reads TGTGCCAGCTCACCAGGGCAGGGGGTGAAAGGCGAGCAGTACTTC. It is translated as CASSPGQGVKGEQYF.

This clone turned up a few times. The chain combines TRBV12-3 or TRBV12-4 with TRBJ1-1; D remains unclear. The CDR3 is made up of 12 amino acids. V lost 2 bases, J lost 7 bases, and 8 bases lay in between. DNA of the CDR3: TGTGCCAGCAGTTTAACAGAAGTTGAAGCTTTCTTT. It is translated as CASSLTEVEAFF.

V is TRBV28 and J is TRBJ1-4; the D gene is possibly TRBD1 (6 bases). CDR1 MDHEN and CDR2 SYDVKM come from the germline V gene. This CDR3 region has 15 residues. Trimming removed 3 bases at V and 6 bases at J, with 14 bases between. The CDR3 reads CASSFTGNSYEKLFF. The CDR3 DNA is TGTGCCAGCAGTTTTACAGGGAATTCGTATGAAAAACTGTTTTTT.

This clone appeared a few times. CDR3 in DNA: TGCGCCAGCAGCTTGGGGGGGCAGCTGGGAGATACGCAGTATTTT. It is translated as CASSLGGQLGDTQYF. The chain combines TRBV5-1 with TRBJ2-3; D may be TRBD1 (6 bases). The CDR3 is 15 amino acids. Germline loops: CDR1 SGHRS, CDR2 YFSETQ. V was clipped by 0 bases and J by 5 bases, with 13 bases between them.

The chain links TRBV4-1 to TRBJ2-7; D possibly corresponds to TRBD1 (7 bases). V was trimmed by 1 base and J by 4 bases, leaving 17 bases between them. The CDR3 runs to 16 residues. Germline V lookup: CDR1 MGHRA, CDR2 YSYEKL. The CDR3 region has the DNA TGCGCCAGCAGCCAAGCGGGTGGGGCAGGGGGGTACGAGCAGTACTTC. As protein: CASSQAGGAGGYEQYF.

The gene calls are TRBV6-5 and TRBJ1-6, with D perhaps TRBD1 (5 bases). CDR1 and CDR2 from the germline V gene are MNHEY and SVGAGI. The CDR3 is made up of 11 amino acids. Trimming took off 11 bases at V and 9 bases at J, with 11 bases between the two ends. CDR3 region: CASGVVSPLHF. CDR3 in DNA: TGTGCCTCGGGGGTTGTTTCACCCCTCCACTTT.

The chain combines TRBV5-6 with TRBJ2-1; D possibly corresponds to TRBD2 (6 bases). CDR1 is SGHDT and CDR2 is YYEEEE in the germline V gene. The CDR3 has 13 amino acids. Trimming took off 2 bases at V and 7 bases at J, with 10 bases between the two ends. This CDR3 reads CASSFSGANEQFF. The DNA of the CDR3 is TGTGCCAGCAGCTTTAGCGGAGCAAATGAGCAGTTCTTC.

The chain recombines TRBV3-1 (or the pseudogene TRBV3-2) with TRBJ2-7; TRBD1 matches at 7 bases. This CDR3 contains 14 residues. Germline CDR1 reads LGHDT; CDR2 reads YNNKEL (reference sequence). The junction had 11 bases not matched to a gene; V was cut back by 3 bases and J by 9 bases. DNA for the CDR3: TGTGCCAGCAGCCACGGGACAGACCCTACGGTGCAGTACTTC. Translation: CASSHGTDPTVQYF.

CDR3 loop: CASSPWSGTEAFF. The DNA of the CDR3 is TGTGCCAGCAGTCCCTGGAGCGGCACTGAAGCTTTCTTT. The chain joins TRBV2 to TRBJ1-1; D not resolved. Between the trimmed V and J ends, which lost 5 bases and 4 bases, there was a span of 11 bases. CDR1 and CDR2 (germline): SNHLY, FYNNEI. The CDR3 loop spans 13 amino acids.

V usage is TRBV5-1 and J usage is TRBJ2-1; weak D call: TRBD2 (6 bases). V lost 1 base, J lost 1 base, and 12 bases lay in between. Germline-derived CDR1 and CDR2 are SGHRS and YFSETQ. This CDR3 region has 16 residues. The CDR3 bases are TGCGCCAGCAGCTTGAACCCACGGGGGTCCTACAATGAGCAGTTCTTC. Translating gives CASSLNPRGSYNEQFF.

This rearrangement joins TRBV12-3 or TRBV12-4 to TRBJ1-2, with D uncertain. The CDR3 totals 11 residues. V dropped 5 bases and J dropped 5 bases, with 6 bases sitting between them. The CDR3 region is CASSQIYGYTF. The CDR3 bases are TGTGCCAGCAGTCAGATTTATGGCTACACCTTC.

The chain uses TRBV15 and TRBJ2-7; 8 nucleotides line up with TRBD1. The CDR3 is 15 residues long. V shed 1 base, J shed 3 bases, and the junction held 5 bases outside the gene matches. Germline V gives CDR1 LNHNV, CDR2 YYDKDF (reference sequence). The CDR3 here is CATSRGTGLGYEQYF. CDR3 in DNA: TGTGCCACCAGCAGAGGGACAGGGTTGGGCTACGAGCAGTACTTC.

The chain employs TRBV7-2 and TRBJ1-2, with 7 bases lining up with TRBD1. V lost 2 bases to trimming and J lost 3 bases; unmatched junction nucleotides: 3. CDR1 is SGHTA and CDR2 is FQGNSA in the germline V gene. This CDR3 is built from 14 residues. CDR3 sequence reads: CASSLSGTDYGYTF. The CDR3, as DNA: TGTGCCAGCAGCTTATCCGGGACAGACTATGGCTACACCTTC.

This rearrangement joins TRBV14 to TRBJ1-2, with 7 nucleotides matching TRBD1. The CDR3 contains 15 residues. J gave up 4 bases and V 1 base, and 6 bases lay outside the gene matches. CDR1 is SGHDN and CDR2 is FVKESK in the germline V gene. The CDR3 nucleotides are TGTGCCAGCAGCCAAGCCAACAGGGGAGGCTATGGCTACACCTTC. Its protein is CASSQANRGGYGYTF.

This chain connects TRBV5-6 to TRBJ1-2; no definite D call. The germline V and J ends were trimmed by 0 bases and 8 bases, with 11 bases remaining between them. CDR1 and CDR2 (germline): SGHDT, YYEEEE. The CDR3 has 13 residues. DNA for the CDR3: TGTGCCAGCAGCTTGGGCGGGGTCGACGGCTACACCTTC. It translates to CASSLGGVDGYTF.

The chain recombines TRBV7-9 with TRBJ2-3; weak D call: TRBD1 (5 bases). The germline gives CDR1 SEHNR, CDR2 FQNEAQ (reference sequence). With 1 base removed from V and 2 bases from J, the gap between germline ends came to 22 bases. This CDR3 comprises 19 residues. The CDR3 sequence is CASSLGPPDTRLPTDTQYF. The CDR3 DNA sequence: TGTGCCAGCAGCTTAGGACCTCCGGACACCCGACTCCCCACAGATACGCAGTATTTT.

V and J are TRBV6-7 and TRBJ1-1, with 8 bases aligning to TRBD1. TRBV6-7 carries the ORF label, with uncertain function. CDR3 length equals 14 residues. Trimming at V came to 5 bases and at J to 5 bases, leaving 7 bases not matched to a gene. CDR3 sequence reads: CASSQRQGLTEAFF. The CDR3 DNA follows: TGTGCCAGCAGTCAACGACAGGGGTTGACTGAAGCTTTCTTT.

This chain links TRBV19 with TRBJ2-5; 13 nucleotides agree with TRBD2. With V trimmed by 7 bases and J by 7 bases, 9 bases remained unmatched. This CDR3 is built from 15 residues. Germline CDR1 reads LNHDA; CDR2 reads SQIVND (reference sequence). This chain's CDR3 is CASKGTSGAGGTQYF. The CDR3 DNA follows: TGTGCCAGTAAGGGGACTAGCGGGGCAGGGGGGACCCAGTACTTC.

This chain uses TRBV6-5 with TRBJ2-1, with 10 bases fitting TRBD2. CDR3 length: 15 amino acids. Germline CDR1 reads MNHEY; CDR2 reads SVGAGI. V shed 5 bases and J 3 bases; nucleotides not matched to a gene: 4. CDR3: CASSPSGSFYNEQFF. DNA of the CDR3: TGTGCCAGCAGTCCTAGCGGGAGTTTCTACAATGAGCAGTTCTTC.

This clone was picked up one time. V and J are TRBV6-5 and TRBJ1-5; 8 bases line up with TRBD1. Per the germline V gene, CDR1 is MNHEY and CDR2 is SVGAGI. V trimming: 6 bases; J trimming: 3 bases; junction bases outside the gene matches: 7. The CDR3 loop spans 15 amino acids. CDR3 residues: CASRNAGGSNQPQHF. CDR3 nucleotide sequence: TGTGCCAGCAGGAACGCAGGGGGCTCCAATCAGCCCCAGCATTTT.

The chain joins TRBV27 to TRBJ1-2; possible D gene TRBD1, 6 bases. V lost 1 base, J lost 4 bases, and 13 bases lay in between. CDR1 and CDR2 from the germline V gene are MNHEY and SMNVEV (reference sequence). The CDR3 extends over 15 amino acids. CDR3 sequence (DNA): TGTGCCAGCAGTTTATTGCCGGGACACCCCTATGGCTACACCTTC. Translated: CASSLLPGHPYGYTF.

This rearrangement joins TRBV15 to TRBJ1-1; 8 bases agree with TRBD1. In germline, CDR1 is LNHNV, CDR2 YYDKDF (reference sequence). Losses at the gene ends were 1 base for V and 6 bases for J; bases not matched to a gene: 10. CDR3 length equals 16 residues. As DNA, the CDR3 is TGTGCCACCAGCAGAGTCGGCGTCAGGGGGCGGGCTGAAGCTTTCTTT. Protein product: CATSRVGVRGRAEAFF.

The V call is TRBV29-1, the J call TRBJ2-5; D not resolved. The V end lost 2 bases, the J end lost 4 bases, and 2 bases lay between the germline ends. The CDR3 consists of 10 residues. Germline V gene data show CDR1 as SQVTM and CDR2 as ANQGSEA. Here the CDR3 reads CSVERETQYF. The CDR3 nucleotides are TGCAGCGTTGAACGAGAGACCCAGTACTTC.

The chain joins TRBV4-1 to TRBJ2-7, with D uncertain. Trimming removed 0 bases at V and 4 bases at J, with 7 bases between. The CDR3 is 13 amino acids. Looked up from germline, CDR1 is MGHRA and CDR2 is YSYEKL. CDR3 protein: CASSQELLYEQYF. DNA of the CDR3: TGCGCCAGCAGCCAAGAACTCCTATACGAGCAGTACTTC.

V gene TRBV5-5 combines with J gene TRBJ1-5; 11 bases agree with TRBD1. There are 16 residues in the CDR3. J lost 4 bases, V lost 1 base, and 4 bases had no gene match. Germline lookup yields CDR1 SGHKS and CDR2 YYEKEE (reference sequence). DNA of the CDR3: TGTGCCAGCAGCTTGACCGGGACAGGGGGAAATCAGCCCCAGCATTTT. Its translation is CASSLTGTGGNQPQHF.

The chain uses TRBV10-3 and TRBJ1-1, with 8 nucleotides matching TRBD1. V was clipped by 10 bases and J by 1 base; unmatched bases: 8. The CDR3 covers 14 residues. CDR1 and CDR2 from the germline V gene are ENHRY and SYGVKD. The CDR3 sequence is CATKAGTGNTEAFF. In DNA form, the CDR3 reads TGTGCCACCAAAGCCGGGACAGGGAACACTGAAGCTTTCTTT.

This clone was counted a few times. The chain links TRBV6-5 to TRBJ1-5; D is perhaps TRBD1 (6 bases). Trimming took off 6 bases at V and 6 bases at J, with 15 bases between the two ends. The CDR3 runs 14 residues. Germline CDR1 and CDR2: MNHEY and SVGAGI. The CDR3 sequence is CASSLYRVGQPQHF. The DNA for the CDR3 is TGTGCCAGCAGCTTATACAGGGTCGGTCAGCCCCAGCATTTT.

The genes are TRBV7-9 and TRBJ2-1, with 8 bases matching TRBD2. V gave up 4 bases and J gave up 10 bases; unmatched junction bases: 9. The CDR3 is 14 residues long. Germline V CDR1 and CDR2: SEHNR, FQNEAQ (reference sequence). The CDR3 is CASSSGTGGTEQFF. DNA for the CDR3: TGTGCCAGCAGCTCCGGGACGGGGGGGACAGAGCAGTTCTTC.

The chain carries TRBV12-3 or TRBV12-4 and TRBJ1-1; maybe TRBD1 (6 bases). This CDR3 has 12 amino acids. V was shortened by 4 bases and J by 3 bases, with 6 bases between the two germline ends. In nucleotides, the CDR3 is TGTGCCAGCAGTTGGACAGACACTGAAGCTTTCTTT. Translation: CASSWTDTEAFF.